The 14 T cell receptor beta chains listed next were all sequenced from one sample in a study of CD8 T cells in Susac syndrome. RNA in amounts of about 0.5 to 1 ug was reverse transcribed with random hexamers. MiXCR was run by TCRdb on the immunoSEQ multiplex PCR reads, yielding one entry per CDR3 protein. The table records under 55,000 distinct CDR3 sequences, 90% to 95% of them present only once. Sequencing was performed on CD8+ T cells from PBMCs. The receptors here all came from a human donor with multiple sclerosis.

The V call is TRBV4-3, the J call TRBJ2-1; 9 bases fit TRBD1. V trimming: 4 bases; J trimming: 0 bases; junction bases outside the gene matches: 4. Germline loops: CDR1 LGHNA, CDR2 YSLEER. The CDR3 extends over 16 amino acids. The CDR3 sequence is CASSPMTGGSYNEQFF. The CDR3 DNA reads as TGCGCCAGCAGCCCCATGACAGGGGGCTCCTACAATGAGCAGTTCTTC.

V is TRBV7-9 and J is TRBJ1-5, with 7 bases that match TRBD1. V lost 4 bases to trimming and J lost 5 bases; unmatched junction nucleotides: 8. The CDR3 contains 15 residues. Per the germline V gene, CDR1 is SEHNR and CDR2 is FQNEAQ (reference sequence). The CDR3 sequence is CASSSFDRDDQPQHF. CDR3 DNA: TGTGCCAGCAGCTCCTTTGACAGGGACGATCAGCCCCAGCATTTT.

The chain is built from TRBV4-2 and TRBJ2-3, with D unclear. CDR1 is LGHNA and CDR2 is YNFKEQ in the germline V gene. The CDR3 covers 15 residues. V was trimmed by 0 bases and J by 4 bases, leaving 11 bases between them. The CDR3 loop is CASSQEKRAPDTQYF. Written as DNA, the CDR3 is TGTGCCAGCAGCCAAGAAAAACGGGCGCCAGATACGCAGTATTTT.

V usage is TRBV4-1 and J usage is TRBJ1-5, with a possible D match to TRBD1 (6 bases). CDR1 and CDR2 (germline): MGHRA, YSYEKL. This CDR3 spans 17 amino acids. V lost 1 base to trimming and J lost 3 bases, with 16 bases between them. The CDR3 sequence: CASSQGLIGQHNQPQHF. The CDR3 nucleotides read TGCGCCAGCAGCCAAGGACTAATTGGACAGCACAATCAGCCCCAGCATTTT.

The chain has TRBV12-3 or TRBV12-4 and TRBJ2-5; no reliable D call. Deletions cut 2 bases from V and 5 bases from J, with 15 bases between. This CDR3 has 15 residues. CDR3 residues: CASSLTPVPGETQYF. The CDR3 DNA reads TGTGCCAGCAGTTTAACTCCTGTCCCCGGGGAGACCCAGTACTTC.

Notes on this clonotype: At one boundary the junction diverges from the germline segment, which might be a read error. CDR3 sequence reads: CAWSLDMLRGYSF. CDR3 DNA sequence: TGTGCCTGGAGTCTAGATATGCTACGAGGCTACTCCTTC. The chain has TRBV30 and TRBJ1-2; D not resolved. In germline, CDR1 is GTSNPN, CDR2 SVGIG (reference sequence). There are 13 residues in the CDR3.

This clonotype was detected a few times. This chain links TRBV18 with TRBJ2-7; the match to TRBD1 covers 8 bases. Germline CDR1 and CDR2: KGHSH and LQKENI. Unmatched junction bases numbered 2, after V lost 4 bases and J lost 0 bases. The CDR3 has 14 amino acids. In DNA, the CDR3 is TGTGCCAGCTCACTTACAGGGGGCTCCTACGAGCAGTACTTC. As protein: CASSLTGGSYEQYF. The full variable domain, in which reference TRBV18 and TRBJ2-7 provide the parts outside the CDR3, is NAGVMQNPRHLVRRRGQEARLRCSPMKGHSHVYWYRQLPEEGLKFMVYLQKENIIDESGMPKERFSAEFPKEGPSILRIQQVVRGDSAAYFCASSLTGGSYEQYFGPGTRLTVT.

This clonotype was seen only once. The CDR3 DNA reads TGCAGCGTTGTTGATTTGACAGATACGCAGTATTTT. Residues: CSVVDLTDTQYF. This rearrangement joins TRBV29-1 to TRBJ2-3; D not certain. V shed 4 bases and J shed 3 bases, with 8 bases lying between them. The germline V gene has CDR1 SQVTM and CDR2 ANQGSEA. The CDR3 is 12 residues long.

V and J are TRBV21-1 and TRBJ2-7. TRBV21-1 is recorded as a pseudogene. CDR3 length: 10 residues. For the CDR3, the DNA is TGTGCCAGCAGGGGGTACGAGCAGTACTTC. Translated: CASRGYEQYF.

This clonotype occurred once. The rearrangement links TRBV2 to TRBJ2-1; 10 bases line up with TRBD1. V was clipped by 6 bases and J by 4 bases; unmatched bases: 6. The CDR3 has 15 residues. CDR1 SNHLY and CDR2 FYNNEI come from the germline V gene. The CDR3 DNA follows: TGTGCCAGCAGCCAACCGGGACAGGGGTACAATGAGCAGTTCTTC. Protein: CASSQPGQGYNEQFF.

The V gene is TRBV12-3 or TRBV12-4, the J gene TRBJ1-1, with unresolved D. The V and J ends lost 8 bases and 4 bases respectively, with 14 bases between them. The CDR3 contains 13 residues. CDR3 in amino acids: CASDINVGTEAFF. CDR3 nucleotides: TGTGCCAGCGACATAAACGTCGGCACTGAAGCTTTCTTT.

The genes are TRBV19 and TRBJ2-1, with 10 bases that match TRBD2. Germline V gene lookup returns CDR1 LNHDA and CDR2 SQIVND (reference sequence). The CDR3 is 15 amino acids. Germline trimming cut 1 base from V and 8 bases from J; bases unmatched to any gene: 5. CDR3 nucleotide sequence: TGTGCCAGTAGTATAGGCACTAGCGGGGACCATGAGCAGTTCTTC. Translated: CASSIGTSGDHEQFF.

This clonotype showed up just once. The chain couples TRBV7-9 to TRBJ1-2; no clear D. The germline CDR1 and CDR2 sequences are SEHNR and FQNEAQ (reference sequence). V lost 1 base and J lost 8, with 17 bases in between. The CDR3 loop spans 15 amino acids. The CDR3 here is CASSLVGLQLWGYTF. The CDR3, as DNA: TGTGCCAGCAGCTTAGTGGGTCTTCAACTATGGGGCTACACCTTC.

This chain uses TRBV2 with TRBJ1-3, with 9 bases matching TRBD1. Germline values: CDR1 SNHLY, CDR2 FYNNEI. The CDR3 runs to 13 residues. V was pared by 9 bases and J by 4 bases, with 4 bases of the junction left unmatched. CDR3 loop: CARRQGEGNTIYF. CDR3 nucleotide sequence: TGTGCCAGAAGACAGGGGGAGGGAAACACCATATATTTT.